The entry below describes one TCR beta chain. The specificity of this receptor is unknown. Per-nucleotide qualities are absent, and no much larger clonotype sits a single base away. This specimen comes from a study of blood T cell repertoires in COVID-19 (dated by TCRdb to 2020 to 2021). A note on the overall study: Collaborator samples came from the United States, Italy and Spain and covered acute and convalescent phases of COVID-19. Deeply sampled blood TCRbeta repertoires from subjects exposed to, actively infected with, or recovered from COVID-19 were included in the dataset. Nearly every sample came with metadata listing a de-identified subject ID, COVID-19 status, age in years and sex. The material from the prospective study consisted of cDNA or gDNA derived from T cells, B-cell-depleted T cells, or PBMCs. A freely available public database, intended as a resource for researchers studying the immune response to SARS-CoV-2, is where the repertoires were released. The samples were drawn from two sources: the first 160 participants of the ongoing ImmuneRACE study, and 950 to 1,500 subjects contributed by 6 global collaborators. HLA class I and class II types, where available, came from metadata supplied by the sample provider rather than from assay-based typing. The paper's findings and limits, for the study overall: Clinical and demographic metadata were provided uncurated, with the amount varying by source and participant.

In the prospective study, participants were 18 to 89 years old, resided in about two dozen geographic areas of the United States, and were enrolled through a virtual design. In the prospective study, cohorts were assigned on the basis of participant-reported clinical history obtained from a screening survey and a study questionnaire. In the prospective study, whole blood, serum and a nasopharyngeal or oropharyngeal swab were collected from each participant by mobile phlebotomists. Prospective study participants could optionally give additional blood draws and questionnaires over an approximately 2-month period. Blood samples from the prospective study were shipped frozen or at room temperature prior to DNA extraction. TCRbeta CDR3 regions were amplified from genomic DNA using the immunoSEQ Assay, a bias-controlled multiplex PCR. As for the authors' bioinformatics: The number of nucleated cells in each sample was estimated from the amplification of reference gene primers within the assay. To quantify the absolute abundance of each unique TCRbeta CDR3 rearrangement, sequence reads were collapsed and filtered. For each sample, productive Simpson clonality was calculated by taking the square root of Simpson's diversity index across productive rearrangements. TCRdb limited this immuneACCESS table to in-frame rearrangements with V and J called. A share of clones is missing; checked studies link under half to unresolved V genes, and the rest is unexplained. From that table come the V and J calls and clone size; the DNA was used to work out D and trimming. The sample profile shows 88,000 or so clones; around 89% of them were found once. Approximately 1% of the sample is in the top ten clones.

Trimming removed 7 bases from V and 0 bases from J; the gene matches leave 5 bases unexplained. The CDR3 numbers 15 residues from cysteine through phenylalanine. Only the CDR3 portion is preserved as DNA: 45 bases, with reading frame beginning at the first base. CDR1 and CDR2, looked up from the germline V gene, are SNHLY and FYNNEI. This receptor chain uses TRBV2 and TRBJ1-3; TRBD1 aligns with 8 central bases. The sequence came from a woman between 50 and 59 years old with acute COVID-19. Sequencing was done on a sample of PBMCs or T cells enriched from blood (not recorded which). At the DNA level, the sequence is TGTGCCAGCACAGGACAGGGATTCTCTGGAAACACCATATATTTT. Translated, it reads CASTGQGFSGNTIYF.